Below are 17 T cell receptor beta chains sequenced from a single sample in a study of breast tumors, draining lymph nodes, adjacent tissues. TCRdb analysed the multiplex PCR reads with MiXCR anew, one entry per CDR3 protein. The table records 20,000 to 30,000 distinct CDR3 sequences, approximately 23% of them present only once. The sequenced sample was breast tumor tissue. The source of these receptors is a female donor with breast cancer. Some clones in this sample may be carry-over from other donors' samples.

There are a few counts of this clonotype. The genes are TRBV27 and TRBJ2-1; 12 bases are shared with TRBD2. The CDR3 sequence is 16 residues long. Germline CDR1 and CDR2: MNHEY and SMNVEV (reference sequence). V lost 5 bases and J lost 2; bases outside the gene matches: 4. The CDR3 region has the DNA TGTGCCAGCAGTATTAGGACTAGCGGGACCTACAATGAGCAGTTCTTC. This translates into CASSIRTSGTYNEQFF.

This clonotype was seen ten or more times. This chain links TRBV19 with TRBJ1-4; 8 bases line up with TRBD1. Germline CDR1 is LNHDA and CDR2 is SQIVND (reference sequence). The V and J ends lost 6 bases and 8 bases, in that order; junction bases with no gene match: 8. The CDR3 extends over 14 amino acids. CDR3 amino acids: CASSSGQEEEKLFF. As DNA, the CDR3 is TGTGCCAGTAGCTCGGGACAGGAAGAGGAAAAACTGTTTTTT.

This clonotype is termed medium-sized. The rearrangement joins TRBV2 to TRBJ2-6; no definite D call. The CDR3 sequence is 14 residues long. Germline-derived CDR1 and CDR2 are SNHLY and FYNNEI. With 10 bases removed from V and 0 bases from J, the gap between germline ends came to 10 bases. The CDR3 DNA follows: TGTGCCACCCAACGGAGCTCTGGGGCCAACGTCCTGACTTTC. It encodes CATQRSSGANVLTF.

On this clonotype: The junction departs from germline at one end; a sequencing error may be responsible. V usage is TRBV3-1 and J usage is TRBJ2-5; weak D call: TRBD1 (5 bases). Matching the DNA end better, TRBJ2-1 makes the J call doubtful. The CDR3 runs to 14 residues. CDR1 and CDR2 (germline): LGHDT, YNNKEL (reference sequence). In DNA, the CDR3 is TGTGCCTGCAGCAGTATCGACAGACAAGAGACCCAGTTCTTC. This encodes CACSSIDRQETQFF.

Regarding this clonotype: A much larger clone is a single base away; this may be a read error. V and J are TRBV28 and TRBJ1-5; perhaps TRBD1 as D (5 bases). V lost 9 bases, J lost 4 bases, and 10 bases lay in between. Germline assignment: CDR1 MDHEN and CDR2 SYDVKM. The CDR3 loop spans 12 amino acids. The CDR3 DNA reads TGTGCCAGTAGGGGCGGAAATCAGCCCCAGCATTTT. Translated: CASRGGNQPQHF.

At least ten counts were recorded for this clonotype. V gene TRBV11-2 combines with J gene TRBJ2-1, with 11 positions matching TRBD2. Trimming removed 4 bases from V and 3 bases from J; junction bases left unmatched: 2. This CDR3 spans 15 amino acids. The germline CDR1 and CDR2 sequences are SGHAT and FQNNGV. In nucleotides, the CDR3 is TGTGCCAGCAGCTCTACTAGCGGGAGCTACAATGAGCAGTTCTTC. It yields the protein CASSSTSGSYNEQFF. The variable domain in full, completed from reference TRBV11-2 and TRBJ2-1, reads EAGVAQSPRYKIIEKRQSVAFWCNPISGHATLYWYQQILGQGPKLLIQFQNNGVVDDSQLPKDRFSAERLKGVDSTLKIQPAKLEDSAVYLCASSSTSGSYNEQFFGPGTRLTVL.

About this clonotype: This may come from a read error, since a much larger clone is one base off. The chain links TRBV28 to TRBJ1-2; D ambiguous. CDR3 size: 14 residues. Germline V CDR1 and CDR2: MDHEN, SYDVKM. Trimming pared 5 bases from V and 8 bases from J, leaving 18 bases between. The CDR3 DNA sequence: TGTGCCAGCAGTCTTCCGGTCTCCGGTCGCGGCTACACCTTC. It encodes CASSLPVSGRGYTF.

This clonotype was seen ten or more times. V gene TRBV27 combines with J gene TRBJ1-2; 10 nucleotides line up with TRBD1. This CDR3 has 11 residues. V was pared by 9 bases and J by 12 bases, with 7 bases of the junction left unmatched. CDR1 is MNHEY and CDR2 is SMNVEV in the germline V gene (reference sequence). In nucleotides, the CDR3 is TGTGCCAGTCGACAGGGGGCGCAGAACACCTTC. Residues: CASRQGAQNTF.

This clonotype was counted ten times or more. The chain couples TRBV10-3 to TRBJ2-2; maybe TRBD1 (6 bases). The CDR3 runs to 13 residues. Between the trimmed V and J ends, which lost 10 bases and 5 bases, there was a span of 14 bases. Germline values: CDR1 ENHRY, CDR2 SYGVKD. Written as DNA, the CDR3 is TGTGCCACCGGGCAGGGGAAGACCGGGGAGCTGTTTTTT. It is translated as CATGQGKTGELFF.

The rearrangement links TRBV5-1 to TRBJ2-7, with 10 nucleotides matching TRBD2. V lost 2 bases and J lost 5; bases outside the gene matches: 10. The CDR3 extends over 16 amino acids. Germline values: CDR1 SGHRS, CDR2 YFSETQ. The CDR3 DNA reads as TGCGCCAGCAGCTTATTTTCCGGGACTAGCGCCCACGAGCAGTACTTC. Protein sequence: CASSLFSGTSAHEQYF.

The chain has TRBV12-3 or TRBV12-4 and TRBJ1-1; 10 positions agree with TRBD1. The CDR3 contains 15 residues. V gave up 5 bases and J gave up 4 bases; unmatched junction bases: 7. The CDR3 DNA is TGTGCCAGCAGTCCCCGGACAGGGGGGATCACTGAAGCTTTCTTT. It yields the protein CASSPRTGGITEAFF.

This clonotype was picked up many times. The J gene is TRBJ2-5, the V gene TRBV29-1; D is unresolved. V was trimmed by 1 base and J by 1 base, leaving 16 bases between them. Germline values: CDR1 SQVTM, CDR2 ANQGSEA. The CDR3 is made up of 16 amino acids. The CDR3 reads CSVEVWVLGPQETQYF. The DNA for the CDR3 is TGCAGCGTTGAAGTGTGGGTATTGGGTCCCCAAGAGACCCAGTACTTC.

The V gene is TRBV9, the J gene TRBJ1-1; 11 bases line up with TRBD1. Germline CDR1 reads SGDLS; CDR2 reads YYNGEE. The CDR3 extends over 16 amino acids. V shed 4 bases and J 5 bases; nucleotides not matched to a gene: 10. CDR3 loop: CASSPGTGGIGTEAFF. The DNA for the CDR3 is TGTGCCAGCAGCCCAGGGACAGGGGGTATAGGGACTGAAGCTTTCTTT.

This clonotype has ten or more counts. V gene TRBV5-6 combines with J gene TRBJ2-7; maybe TRBD2 (5 bases). The CDR3 contains 12 residues. Germline V gene data show CDR1 as SGHDT and CDR2 as YYEEEE. V lost 3 bases and J lost 3, with 7 bases in between. The CDR3 region is CASSSRGYEQYF. CDR3 in DNA: TGTGCCAGCAGCTCCCGGGGCTACGAGCAGTACTTC.

This clonotype was seen a few times. The chain recombines TRBV30 with TRBJ2-3; perhaps TRBD2 as D (6 bases). Germline V gene data show CDR1 as GTSNPN and CDR2 as SVGIG (reference sequence). This CDR3 is 15 amino acids long. V lost 4 bases, J lost 2 bases, and 16 bases lay in between. The DNA for the CDR3 is TGTGCCTGGACTTCGGGACTGGGGGACACAGATACGCAGTATTTT. This codes for CAWTSGLGDTDTQYF.

Concerning this clonotype itself: This may arise from a read error, as a much more abundant clone is one base away. J is TRBJ2-2 and V is TRBV5-1; D is possibly TRBD1 or TRBD2 (5 bases each). CDR1 and CDR2 (germline): SGHRS, YFSETQ. This CDR3 contains 17 residues. CDR3 sequence (DNA): TGCGCCAGCAGCCCCCCCGGGACCGCGCTGAACACCAGGGAGCTGTTTTTT. Translation: CASSPPGTALNTRELFF.

By its share, this clonotype is medium-sized (0.01 to 0.1%). J is TRBJ2-7 and V is TRBV12-3 or TRBV12-4; the D gene is possibly TRBD1 (6 bases). V lost 4 bases and J lost 5, with 9 bases in between. CDR3 length: 12 residues. The CDR3 region is CASSWGRNEQYF. CDR3 DNA: TGTGCCAGCAGTTGGGGGCGGAACGAGCAGTACTTC.